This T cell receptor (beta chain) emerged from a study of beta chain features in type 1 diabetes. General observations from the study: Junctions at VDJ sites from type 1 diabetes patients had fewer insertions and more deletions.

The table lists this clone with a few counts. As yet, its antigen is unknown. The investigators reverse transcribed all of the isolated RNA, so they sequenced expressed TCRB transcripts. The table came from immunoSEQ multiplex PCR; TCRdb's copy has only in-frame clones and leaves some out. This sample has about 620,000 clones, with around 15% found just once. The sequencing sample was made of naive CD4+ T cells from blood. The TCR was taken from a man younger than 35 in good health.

The DNA of the CDR3 is TGTGCTAGCGGCAGGGGACATAGCAATCAGCCCCAGCATTTT. This translates into CASGRGHSNQPQHF. V usage is TRBV2 and J usage is TRBJ1-5; D is perhaps TRBD1 (6 bases). This CDR3 is built from 14 residues. Germline assignment: CDR1 SNHLY and CDR2 FYNNEI.